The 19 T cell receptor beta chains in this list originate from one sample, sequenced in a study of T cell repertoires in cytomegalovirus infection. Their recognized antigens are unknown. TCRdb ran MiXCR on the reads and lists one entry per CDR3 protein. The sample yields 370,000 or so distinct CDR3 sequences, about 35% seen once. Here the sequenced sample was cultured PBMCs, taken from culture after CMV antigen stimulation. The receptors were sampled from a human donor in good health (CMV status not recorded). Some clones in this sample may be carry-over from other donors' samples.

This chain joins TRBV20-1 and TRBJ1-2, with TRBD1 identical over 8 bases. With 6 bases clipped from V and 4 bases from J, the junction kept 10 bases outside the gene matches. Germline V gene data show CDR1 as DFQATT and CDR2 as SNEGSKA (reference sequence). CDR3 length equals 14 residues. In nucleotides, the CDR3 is TGCAGTGCAAAAACAGGGGGTACTTTCTATGGCTACACCTTC. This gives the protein CSAKTGGTFYGYTF.

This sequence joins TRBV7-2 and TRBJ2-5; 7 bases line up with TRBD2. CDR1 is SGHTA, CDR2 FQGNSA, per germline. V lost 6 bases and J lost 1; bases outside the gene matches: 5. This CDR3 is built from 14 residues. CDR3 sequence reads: CASSVGGGQETQYF. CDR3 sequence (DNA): TGTGCCAGCAGTGTGGGGGGGGGCCAAGAGACCCAGTACTTC.

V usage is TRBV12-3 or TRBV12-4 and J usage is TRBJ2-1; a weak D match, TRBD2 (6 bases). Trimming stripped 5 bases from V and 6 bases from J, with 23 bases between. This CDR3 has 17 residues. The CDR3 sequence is CASSLTLRDSGLNEQFF. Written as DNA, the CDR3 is TGTGCCAGCAGTCTGACTCTCCGGGACTCCGGCCTCAATGAGCAGTTCTTC.

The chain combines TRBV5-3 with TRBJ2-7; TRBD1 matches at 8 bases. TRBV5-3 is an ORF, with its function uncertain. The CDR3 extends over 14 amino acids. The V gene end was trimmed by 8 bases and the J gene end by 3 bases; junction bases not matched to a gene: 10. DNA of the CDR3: TGTGCCAGCAGCCGGGGACAGGTAAACTACGAGCAGTACTTC. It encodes CASSRGQVNYEQYF.

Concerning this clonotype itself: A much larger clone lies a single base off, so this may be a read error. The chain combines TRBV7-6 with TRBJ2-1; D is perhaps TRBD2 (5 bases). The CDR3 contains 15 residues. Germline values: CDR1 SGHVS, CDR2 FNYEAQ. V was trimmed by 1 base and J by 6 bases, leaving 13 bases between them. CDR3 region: CASSLVIGRGNEQFF. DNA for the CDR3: TGTGCCAGCAGCTTAGTAATTGGACGGGGCAATGAGCAGTTCTTC.

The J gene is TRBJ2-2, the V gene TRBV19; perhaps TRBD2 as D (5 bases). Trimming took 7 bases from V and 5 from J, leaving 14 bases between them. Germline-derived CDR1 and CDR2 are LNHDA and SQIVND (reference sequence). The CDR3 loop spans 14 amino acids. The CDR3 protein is CASIARVDTGELFF. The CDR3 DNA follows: TGTGCCAGTATAGCGAGAGTAGATACCGGGGAGCTGTTTTTT.

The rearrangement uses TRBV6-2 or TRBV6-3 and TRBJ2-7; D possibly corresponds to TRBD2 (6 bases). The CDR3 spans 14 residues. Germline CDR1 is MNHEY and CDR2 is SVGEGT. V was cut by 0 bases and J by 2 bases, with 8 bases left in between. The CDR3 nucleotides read TGTGCCAGCAGTTACTCGGGGGGAACCTACGAGCAGTACTTC. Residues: CASSYSGGTYEQYF.

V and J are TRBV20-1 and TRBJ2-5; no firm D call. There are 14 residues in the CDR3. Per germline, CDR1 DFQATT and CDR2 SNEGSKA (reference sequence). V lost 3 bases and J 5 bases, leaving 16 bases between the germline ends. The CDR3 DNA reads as TGCAGTGCTAGTCTAGTGGACGTCTCGGAGACCCAGTACTTC. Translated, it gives CSASLVDVSETQYF.

The CDR3 coding sequence is TGTGCCAGCAACCAAGGGAGGGTTCGGGACTATGGCTACACCTTC. This codes for CASNQGRVRDYGYTF. The J gene is TRBJ1-2, the V gene TRBV6-1; D is ambiguous. Per the germline V gene, CDR1 is MNHNS and CDR2 is SASEGT. Deletions cut 7 bases from V and 3 bases from J, with 18 bases between. There are 15 residues in the CDR3.

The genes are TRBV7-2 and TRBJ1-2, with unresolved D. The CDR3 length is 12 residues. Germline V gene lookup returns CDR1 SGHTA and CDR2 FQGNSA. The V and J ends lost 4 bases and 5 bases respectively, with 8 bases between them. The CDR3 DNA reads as TGTGCCAGCAGCTCTCAGCGATATGGCTACACCTTC. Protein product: CASSSQRYGYTF. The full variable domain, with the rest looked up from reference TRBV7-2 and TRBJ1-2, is GAGVSQSPSNKVTEKGKDVELRCDPISGHTALYWYRQSLGQGLEFLIYFQGNSAPDKSGLPSDRFSAERTGGSVSTLTIQRTQQEDSAVYLCASSSQRYGYTFGSGTRLTVV.

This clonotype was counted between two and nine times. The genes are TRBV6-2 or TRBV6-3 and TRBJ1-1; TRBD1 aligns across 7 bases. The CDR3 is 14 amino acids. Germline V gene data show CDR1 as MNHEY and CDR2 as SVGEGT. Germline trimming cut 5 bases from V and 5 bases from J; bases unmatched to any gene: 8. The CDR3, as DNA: TGTGCCAGCAGTCGACAGGGAACGTGGACTGAAGCTTTCTTT. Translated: CASSRQGTWTEAFF.

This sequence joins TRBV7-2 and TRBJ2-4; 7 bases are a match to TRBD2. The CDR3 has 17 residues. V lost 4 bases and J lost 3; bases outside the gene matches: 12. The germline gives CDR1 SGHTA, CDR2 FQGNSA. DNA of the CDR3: TGTGCCAGCAGCTATGGGGCGGGAGTGGAGATCAAAAACATTCAGTACTTC. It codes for CASSYGAGVEIKNIQYF. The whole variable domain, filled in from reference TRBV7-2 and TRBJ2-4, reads GAGVSQSPSNKVTEKGKDVELRCDPISGHTALYWYRQSLGQGLEFLIYFQGNSAPDKSGLPSDRFSAERTGGSVSTLTIQRTQQEDSAVYLCASSYGAGVEIKNIQYFGAGTRLSVL.

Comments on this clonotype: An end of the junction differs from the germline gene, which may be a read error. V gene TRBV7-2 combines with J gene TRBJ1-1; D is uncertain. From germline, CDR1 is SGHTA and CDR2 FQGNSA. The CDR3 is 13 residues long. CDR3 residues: CAGSLERRTEAFF. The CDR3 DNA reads TGTGCCGGCAGCTTAGAGAGGCGGACTGAAGCTTTCTTT.

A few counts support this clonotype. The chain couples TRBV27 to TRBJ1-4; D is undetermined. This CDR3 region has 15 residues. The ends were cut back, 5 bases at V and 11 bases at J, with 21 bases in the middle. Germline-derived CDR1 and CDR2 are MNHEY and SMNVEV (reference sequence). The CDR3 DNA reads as TGTGCCAGCAGTATGCTCGCCGAAAGGATCAGTAAACTGTTTTTT. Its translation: CASSMLAERISKLFF.

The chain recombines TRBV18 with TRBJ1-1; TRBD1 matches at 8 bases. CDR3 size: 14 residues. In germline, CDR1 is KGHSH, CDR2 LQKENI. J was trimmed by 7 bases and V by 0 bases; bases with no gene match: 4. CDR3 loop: CASSPPQGGSEAFF. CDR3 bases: TGTGCCAGCTCACCACCACAGGGGGGAAGTGAAGCTTTCTTT. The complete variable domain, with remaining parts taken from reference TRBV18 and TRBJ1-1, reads NAGVMQNPRHLVRRRGQEARLRCSPMKGHSHVYWYRQLPEEGLKFMVYLQKENIIDESGMPKERFSAEFPKEGPSILRIQQVVRGDSAAYFCASSPPQGGSEAFFGQGTRLTVV.

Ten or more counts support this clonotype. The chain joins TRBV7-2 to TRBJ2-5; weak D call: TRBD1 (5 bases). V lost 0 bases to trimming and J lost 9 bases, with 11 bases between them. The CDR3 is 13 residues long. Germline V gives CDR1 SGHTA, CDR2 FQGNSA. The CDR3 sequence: CASSLALSRAQYF. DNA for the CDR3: TGTGCCAGCAGCTTAGCGTTGTCCAGGGCCCAGTACTTC.

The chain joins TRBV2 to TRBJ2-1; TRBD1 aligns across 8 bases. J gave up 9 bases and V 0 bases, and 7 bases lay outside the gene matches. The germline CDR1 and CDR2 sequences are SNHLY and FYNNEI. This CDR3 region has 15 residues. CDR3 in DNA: TGTGCCAGCAGTGAAGCCAGGACAGGGTTGAGTGAGCAGTTCTTC. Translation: CASSEARTGLSEQFF.

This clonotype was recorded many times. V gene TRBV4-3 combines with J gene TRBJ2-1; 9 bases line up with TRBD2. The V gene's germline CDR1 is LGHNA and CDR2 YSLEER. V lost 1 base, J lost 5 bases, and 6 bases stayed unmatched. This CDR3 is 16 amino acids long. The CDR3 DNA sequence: TGCGCCAGCAGCCAAGGGGCGAGCGGGAGGAACAATGAGCAGTTCTTC. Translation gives CASSQGASGRNNEQFF.

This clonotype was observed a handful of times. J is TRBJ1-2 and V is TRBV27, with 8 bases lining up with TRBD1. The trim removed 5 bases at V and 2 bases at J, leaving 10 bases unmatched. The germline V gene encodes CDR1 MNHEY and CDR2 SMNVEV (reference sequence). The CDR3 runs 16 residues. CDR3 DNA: TGTGCCAGCAGTCTTAGGACAGGGCAACACAACTATGGCTACACCTTC. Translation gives CASSLRTGQHNYGYTF.